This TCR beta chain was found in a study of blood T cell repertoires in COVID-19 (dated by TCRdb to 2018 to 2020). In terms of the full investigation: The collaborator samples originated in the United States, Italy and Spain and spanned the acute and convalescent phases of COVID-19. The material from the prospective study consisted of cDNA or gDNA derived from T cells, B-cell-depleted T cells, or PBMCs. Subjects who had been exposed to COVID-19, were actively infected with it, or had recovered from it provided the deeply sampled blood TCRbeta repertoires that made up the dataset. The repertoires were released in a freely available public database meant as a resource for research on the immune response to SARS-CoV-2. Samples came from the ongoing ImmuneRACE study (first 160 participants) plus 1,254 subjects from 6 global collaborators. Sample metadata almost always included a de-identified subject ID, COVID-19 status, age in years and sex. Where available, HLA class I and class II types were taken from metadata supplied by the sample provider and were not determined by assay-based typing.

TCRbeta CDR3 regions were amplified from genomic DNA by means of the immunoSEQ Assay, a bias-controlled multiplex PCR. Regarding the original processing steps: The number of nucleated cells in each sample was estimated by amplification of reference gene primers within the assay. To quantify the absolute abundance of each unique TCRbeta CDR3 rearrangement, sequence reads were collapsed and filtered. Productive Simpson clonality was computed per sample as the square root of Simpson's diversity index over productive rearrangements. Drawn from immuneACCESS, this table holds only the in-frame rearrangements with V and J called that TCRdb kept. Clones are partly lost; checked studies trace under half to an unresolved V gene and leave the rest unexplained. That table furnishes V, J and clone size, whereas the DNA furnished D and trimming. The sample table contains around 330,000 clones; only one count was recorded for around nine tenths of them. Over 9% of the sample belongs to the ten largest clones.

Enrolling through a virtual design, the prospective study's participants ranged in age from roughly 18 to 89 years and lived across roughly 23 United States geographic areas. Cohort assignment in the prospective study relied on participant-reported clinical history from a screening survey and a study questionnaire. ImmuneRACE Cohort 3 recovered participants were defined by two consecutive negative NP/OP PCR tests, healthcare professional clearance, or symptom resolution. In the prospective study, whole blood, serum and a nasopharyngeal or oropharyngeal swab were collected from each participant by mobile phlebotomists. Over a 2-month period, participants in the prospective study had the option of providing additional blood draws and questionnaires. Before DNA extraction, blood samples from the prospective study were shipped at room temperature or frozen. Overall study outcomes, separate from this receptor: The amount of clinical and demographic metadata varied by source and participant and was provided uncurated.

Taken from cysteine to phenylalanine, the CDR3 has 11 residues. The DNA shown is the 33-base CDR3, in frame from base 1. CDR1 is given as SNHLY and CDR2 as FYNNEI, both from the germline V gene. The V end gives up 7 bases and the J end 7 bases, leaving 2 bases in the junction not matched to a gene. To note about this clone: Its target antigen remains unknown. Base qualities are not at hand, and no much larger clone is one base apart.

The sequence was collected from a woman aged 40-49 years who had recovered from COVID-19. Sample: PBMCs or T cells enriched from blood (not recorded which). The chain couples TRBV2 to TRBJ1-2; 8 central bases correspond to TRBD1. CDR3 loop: CASTDRGGYTF. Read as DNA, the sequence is TGTGCCAGCACCGACAGGGGTGGCTACACCTTC.